This TCR beta chain was retrieved from a study of CD8+ T cells in alopecia areata. As for the study in general: Administration of oral tofacitinib to treated patients was at 5 to 10 mg twice daily.

As for this clone: No antigen is known for it.

Treatment of the sample: oral pan-JAK inhibitor, 5-10 mg twice daily. Patients with alopecia areata provided lesional scalp punch biopsies as well as peripheral blood. Study results and limitations: Tofacitinib significantly brought down scalp clonality and expanded CD8+ clones among top 100.

With V trimmed by 4 bases and J by 5 bases, 5 bases remained unmatched. The CDR3 has 15 amino acids. The V gene's germline CDR1 is MNHNY and CDR2 SVGAGI (reference sequence). RNA, once extracted, was reverse transcribed into cDNA for use as the sequencing template. Here immunoSEQ multiplex PCR was the method, and the copy in TCRdb shows in-frame clones only, minus some. The table has roughly 180,000 clones, approximately 56% seen once; the top ten hold approximately 3.4%. The sequencing used CD4+ T cells sorted from blood, collected at week 4, from a patient treated with tofacitinib. This clonotype was sampled from a human donor with alopecia areata. The chain joins TRBV6-6 to TRBJ2-5; TRBD1 matches 12 bases. The DNA of the CDR3 is TGTGCCAGCAGTTGGGACAGGGGGCCTTCGGAGACCCAGTACTTC. Its protein is CASSWDRGPSETQYF.